The 15 T cell receptor beta chains presented below share a single source sample, sequenced in a study of blood T cell repertoires in COVID-19. The assay was immunoSEQ multiplex PCR, and TCRdb's table has in-frame clones only and misses some. This table holds over 200,000 clones, around 80% found once. Material: peripheral blood. The receptors shown here come from a woman between 40 and 55 years old with acute or convalescent COVID-19.

V is TRBV4-2 and J is TRBJ1-4; D unresolved. Trimming stripped 7 bases from V and 1 base from J, with 16 bases between. CDR1 is LGHNA and CDR2 is YNFKEQ in the germline V gene. CDR3 length: 16 residues. The CDR3, as DNA: TGTGCCAGCACCCGAATCGACCGGGGAACTAATGAAAAACTGTTTTTT. It yields the protein CASTRIDRGTNEKLFF.

The sample holds a few counts of this clone. This chain links TRBV30 with TRBJ2-7; tentative D call: TRBD1 (6 bases). V shed 2 bases and J shed 5 bases, with 13 bases lying between them. The CDR3 covers 13 residues. The germline V gene has CDR1 GTSNPN and CDR2 SVGIG (reference sequence). The CDR3 sequence: CAWSTGIGNEQYF. The DNA for the CDR3 is TGTGCCTGGAGTACAGGGATTGGGAACGAGCAGTACTTC.

This clone has just a few counts. This rearrangement joins TRBV6-5 to TRBJ1-3; unclear D gene. The CDR3 consists of 15 residues. Trimming cost V 5 bases and J 0 bases, with 11 bases left between them. Germline CDR1 MNHEY, CDR2 SVGAGI. The CDR3: CASSPPGSSGNTIYF. The CDR3 DNA reads TGTGCCAGCAGTCCACCCGGTAGCTCTGGAAACACCATATATTTT.

The chain uses TRBV5-6 and TRBJ2-3; the match to TRBD2 covers 7 bases. Germline loops: CDR1 SGHDT, CDR2 YYEEEE. V lost 3 bases to trimming and J lost 2 bases; unmatched junction nucleotides: 6. The CDR3 has 15 residues. Here the CDR3 reads CASSSRKRDTDTQYF. Written as DNA, the CDR3 is TGTGCCAGCAGCTCCCGAAAGCGGGACACAGATACGCAGTATTTT.

As to this clone: In the same sample, other DNA sequences code for this CDR3. The chain has TRBV5-1 and TRBJ2-7; D unresolved. CDR3 length: 14 amino acids. Germline V lookup: CDR1 SGHRS, CDR2 YFSETQ. V was pared by 0 bases and J by 2 bases, with 9 bases between. This CDR3 is CASSLVPGTYEQYF. CDR3 bases: TGCGCCAGCAGCTTGGTTCCAGGTACCTACGAGCAGTACTTC.

This CDR3 is CASSQGASRVGYTF. Here the CDR3 DNA reads TGCGCCAGCAGCCAAGGGGCGTCCAGGGTAGGATACACCTTC. The chain links TRBV4-3 to TRBJ1-2; D is possibly TRBD1 (5 bases). Trimming removed 1 base at V and 11 bases at J, with 17 bases between. Germline V lookup: CDR1 LGHNA, CDR2 YSLEER. The CDR3 is 14 residues long.

The chain employs TRBV7-8 and TRBJ2-2, with D hard to call. Germline V gives CDR1 SGHVS, CDR2 FQNEAQ. Trimming took 7 bases from V and 2 from J, leaving 17 bases between them. CDR3 length: 16 residues. For the CDR3, the DNA is TGTGCCAGCACCCTGAGGCCCTTTTCCAACACCGGGGAGCTGTTTTTT. The encoded protein is CASTLRPFSNTGELFF.

This chain uses TRBV12-3 or TRBV12-4 with TRBJ1-6; D is uncertain. Trimming stripped 8 bases from V and 12 bases from J, with 14 bases between. The CDR3 length is 12 residues. DNA of the CDR3: TGTGCCAGCTCTGAACCGCTATTACCCCTCCACTTT. Translation gives CASSEPLLPLHF.

This chain connects TRBV25-1 to TRBJ1-2; perhaps TRBD1 as D (5 bases). The V gene's germline CDR1 is MGHDK and CDR2 SYGVNS. This CDR3 has 14 residues. The V gene lost 2 bases and the J gene lost 2 bases, with 9 bases spanning the gap. The CDR3 is CASSEQGANYGYTF. CDR3 DNA sequence: TGTGCCAGCAGTGAACAAGGGGCCAACTATGGCTACACCTTC.

This chain joins TRBV7-8 and TRBJ1-3, with a tentative D call TRBD1 (5 bases). The germline gives CDR1 SGHVS, CDR2 FQNEAQ. Trimming left V 5 bases short and J 7 bases short, with 15 bases between. The CDR3 has 14 residues. The CDR3 reads CASSPPGRWNTIYF. The CDR3 bases are TGTGCCAGCAGCCCGCCAGGGAGGTGGAACACCATATATTTT.

The chain couples TRBV12-5 to TRBJ2-5; 7 bases match TRBD1. The V gene end was trimmed by 1 base and the J gene end by 1 base; junction bases not matched to a gene: 6. The CDR3 extends over 16 amino acids. The germline gives CDR1 LGHNT, CDR2 FRNRAP. CDR3 coding DNA: TGTGCTAGTGGTTTGGGAGGCAGGGGGATCCAAGAGACCCAGTACTTC. Translating it yields CASGLGGRGIQETQYF.

This chain connects TRBV25-1 to TRBJ1-2; a weak D match, TRBD1 (5 bases). The V gene's germline CDR1 is MGHDK and CDR2 SYGVNS. The ends were cut back, 6 bases at V and 4 bases at J, with 12 bases in the middle. The CDR3 has 13 amino acids. DNA for the CDR3: TGTGCCAGCAGCAGGGAACTCGGCTATGGCTACACCTTC. It codes for CASSRELGYGYTF.

The chain combines TRBV7-8 with TRBJ1-5, with D possibly TRBD1 on 6 matching bases. V was cut by 5 bases and J by 0 bases, with 14 bases left in between. CDR3 length equals 16 residues. Germline V gene data show CDR1 as SGHVS and CDR2 as FQNEAQ. The CDR3 region has the DNA TGTGCCAGCAGCCCTTCCTGGGGGCTTAGCAATCAGCCCCAGCATTTT. Amino acids: CASSPSWGLSNQPQHF.

The chain has TRBV11-2 and TRBJ1-3; TRBD1 matches at 7 bases. The CDR3 spans 16 residues. V shed 5 bases, J shed 0 bases, and the junction held 7 bases outside the gene matches. Germline CDR1 SGHAT, CDR2 FQNNGV. This CDR3 reads CASSPWDRHSGNTIYF. The CDR3 DNA reads TGTGCCAGCAGCCCCTGGGACAGACACTCTGGAAACACCATATATTTT.

The chain joins TRBV19 to TRBJ2-3; maybe TRBD1 (6 bases). Germline V CDR1 and CDR2: LNHDA, SQIVND (reference sequence). Trimming stripped 5 bases from V and 2 bases from J, with 14 bases between. The CDR3 totals 15 residues. The CDR3 sequence: CASSFPTGTTDTQYF. CDR3 coding DNA: TGTGCCAGTAGTTTCCCTACAGGGACCACAGATACGCAGTATTTT.